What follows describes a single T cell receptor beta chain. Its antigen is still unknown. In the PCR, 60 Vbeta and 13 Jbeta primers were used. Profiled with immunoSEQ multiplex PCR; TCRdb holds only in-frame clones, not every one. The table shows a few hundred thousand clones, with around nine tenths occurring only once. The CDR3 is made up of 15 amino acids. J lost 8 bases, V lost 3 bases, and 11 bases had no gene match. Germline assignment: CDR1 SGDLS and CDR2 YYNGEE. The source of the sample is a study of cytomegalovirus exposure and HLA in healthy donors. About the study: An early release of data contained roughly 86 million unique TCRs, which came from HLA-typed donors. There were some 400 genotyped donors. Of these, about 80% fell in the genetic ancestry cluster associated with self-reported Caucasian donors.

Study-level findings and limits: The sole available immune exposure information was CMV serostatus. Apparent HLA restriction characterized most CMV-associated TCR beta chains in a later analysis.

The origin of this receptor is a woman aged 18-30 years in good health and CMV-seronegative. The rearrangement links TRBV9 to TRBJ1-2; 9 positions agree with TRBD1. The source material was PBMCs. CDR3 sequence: CASSGSGTGSWGYTF. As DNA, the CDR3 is TGTGCCAGCAGCGGCTCCGGGACAGGGTCTTGGGGCTACACCTTC.